This TCR beta chain stems from a study of metastatic and nonmetastatic thyroid tumors. Study overall: A comparison of repertoires was made across blood and tumor or nodule tissue from malignant and benign thyroid patients.

Turning to this clone: No antigen is known for it.

No treatment had been given to any patient before thyroid surgery. Germline V CDR1 and CDR2: SGDLS, YYNGEE. The V and J ends lost 0 bases and 1 base respectively, with 8 bases between them. The CDR3 has 16 residues. In the authors' workflow: CDR3 differences across clinicopathological groups were used to build a distant-metastasis classifier for papillary thyroid cancer. TCRdb reanalyzed the PCR reads via MiXCR. Clone size and V and J calls follow TCRdb, not the original study. The data contain about 92,000 clones, approximately 15% of them seen just once; the ten biggest clones take up roughly 3.9%. General study findings and limits: According to reports, the diversity of TCR beta was significantly higher in malignant thyroid tumors than in benign nodules, and this held in both blood and tumor samples.

The rearrangement links TRBV9 to TRBJ2-6; D gene ambiguous. This clonotype was obtained from a female donor with papillary thyroid cancer or a benign thyroid nodule (not recorded which). Some clones in this sample may be carry-over from other donors' samples. Sequencing used blood. The CDR3 reads CASSVGSGSGANVLTF. The CDR3 nucleotides read TGTGCCAGCAGCGTAGGATCTGGGTCTGGGGCCAACGTCCTGACTTTC.